This is a list of T cell receptor beta chains from one sample in a study of T cell changes during pregnancy in multiple sclerosis. Profiled with immunoSEQ multiplex PCR; TCRdb holds only in-frame clones, not every one. The sample has fewer than 110,000 clones; about 91% are singletons. This sample comprised peripheral blood, obtained after pregnancy. These receptors were collected from a female donor with multiple sclerosis, enrolled in a pregnancy study. Both conserved end residues are part of each CDR3. A D gene is named only where the DNA matches it firmly. Clone size is stated in some rows and not others, as once, few, many or a class when expanded.

CDR3nt	CDR3aa	d_gene	len	v_gene	j_gene	abundance
TGTGCCATCAGTGGGGGCCAGGGGTTAAACACCGGGGAGCTGTTTTTT	CAISGGQGLNTGELFF	-	16	TRBV10-3	TRBJ2-2	-
TGTGCCAGCAGCCCCCCGAAGACAGGCGAAGCTTTCTTT	CASSPPKTGEAFF	-	13	TRBV6-5	TRBJ1-1	-
TGTGCCAGCAGTGATGTCAGGGGGAACATTCAGTACTTC	CASSDVRGNIQYF	TRBD1	13	TRBV2	TRBJ2-4	-
TGTGCAAGTCGCTTAATCGGTAATCAGCCCCAGCATTTT	CASRLIGNQPQHF	-	13	TRBV12-2	TRBJ1-5	-
TGTGCCAGCAGCCAAGGGACAGGACAGTGGCTGGCTGAAGCTTTCTTT	CASSQGTGQWLAEAFF	TRBD1	16	TRBV5-4	TRBJ1-1	-
TGTGCCTGGAATACAGGGTGGGACGAGCAGTACTTC	CAWNTGWDEQYF	-	12	TRBV30	TRBJ2-7	once
TGCGCCAGCAGCTTTACAGGGAGAGGCAATCAGCCCCAGCATTTT	CASSFTGRGNQPQHF	-	15	TRBV5-1	TRBJ1-5	-
TGTGCCAGCAGCCCCCAGCGGGGATACCAAGAGACCCAGTACTTC	CASSPQRGYQETQYF	TRBD2	15	TRBV7-2	TRBJ2-5	few
TGTGCCACCAGCAGAGATCTTGACAGGAACAATCAGCCCCAGCATTTT	CATSRDLDRNNQPQHF	-	16	TRBV15	TRBJ1-5	-
TGTGCCAGCAGCTTGTACAGGGAAGGTTCACCCCTCCACTTT	CASSLYREGSPLHF	-	14	TRBV5-4	TRBJ1-6	-
TGTGCCAGCACCGGAGTGGGGCTGAGCACCGGGGAGCTGTTTTTT	CASTGVGLSTGELFF	-	15	TRBV7-9	TRBJ2-2	-
TGTGCCAGCAGTCTAGGACAGGGGAACTATGGCTACACCTTC	CASSLGQGNYGYTF	TRBD1	14	TRBV2	TRBJ1-2	-
TGTGCCTGGTCACAGGGGGCACAAGAGACCCAGTACTTC	CAWSQGAQETQYF	TRBD1	13	TRBV30	TRBJ2-5	once
TGTGCCATCACAGAAGAGGGAGGGTCCACAGATACGCAGTATTTT	CAITEEGGSTDTQYF	TRBD2	15	TRBV10-3	TRBJ2-3	-
TGTGCCAGCAGCTTAGGGGTGGGGGCAGCGACTAACTATGGCTACACCTTC	CASSLGVGAATNYGYTF	-	17	TRBV7-8	TRBJ1-2	-
TGCGCCAGCAGCTTGATACAGGGGAACACTGAAGCTTTCTTT	CASSLIQGNTEAFF	-	14	TRBV5-1	TRBJ1-1	-
TGTGCCAGCAGCGGTACAGGGAATGGGGCCAACGTCCTGACTTTC	CASSGTGNGANVLTF	-	15	TRBV7-9	TRBJ2-6	once
TGCGCCAGCAGCCCACACCGGGGGAGGGCCGGGGAGCTGTTTTTT	CASSPHRGRAGELFF	TRBD2	15	TRBV4-3	TRBJ2-2	-
TGTGCCAGTAGCACGGGGACAGGGGGCCCACCCCTCCACTTT	CASSTGTGGPPLHF	TRBD1	14	TRBV19	TRBJ1-6	-
TGCGCCAGCAGCCAAGATGTACTAGGTTTCACCGGGGAGCTGTTTTTT	CASSQDVLGFTGELFF	-	16	TRBV4-3	TRBJ2-2	-
TGTGCCAGCAACCCATTTCCCGGGGACAGGAACTACGAGCAGTACTTC	CASNPFPGDRNYEQYF	TRBD1	16	TRBV5-5	TRBJ2-7	-
TGTGCCAGCAGTTCTTCTTGGGCCACTAATGAAAAACTGTTTTTT	CASSSSWATNEKLFF	-	15	TRBV27	TRBJ1-4	-
TGTGCCAGCAGCTTAGGCCGCGGGGGGAGCACAGATACGCAGTATTTT	CASSLGRGGSTDTQYF	TRBD2	16	TRBV11-2	TRBJ2-3	-
TGTGCCAGCAGTTACCGGGACAGGGGGCTTAGTCAGCCCCAGCATTTT	CASSYRDRGLSQPQHF	TRBD1	16	TRBV6-6	TRBJ1-5	-